These 15 T cell receptor beta chains were sequenced from one sample in a study of control samples from healthy donors and cancer patients. Assay used: immunoSEQ multiplex PCR; TCRdb lists only in-frame clones, some missing. The sample shows about 92,000 clones, around 82% of them seen only once. Sequenced input: blood. These receptors were obtained from a woman aged 60-70 years in good health.

This chain connects TRBV7-9 to TRBJ1-4, with D perhaps TRBD1 (5 bases). The CDR3 has 14 amino acids. V shed 5 bases and J shed 5 bases, with 12 bases lying between them. Germline V gene sequence: CDR1 SEHNR, CDR2 FQNEAQ (reference sequence). CDR3 coding DNA: TGTGCCAGCAGCGGCTGGGACGGGAATGAAAAACTGTTTTTT. Protein: CASSGWDGNEKLFF. Complete variable domain (other parts from reference TRBV7-9 and TRBJ1-4): DTGVSQNPRHKITKRGQNVTFRCDPISEHNRLYWYRQTLGQGPEFLTYFQNEAQLEKSRLLSDRFSAERPKGSFSTLEIQRTEQGDSAMYLCASSGWDGNEKLFFGSGTQLSVL.

The chain employs TRBV28 and TRBJ2-7; 9 nucleotides match TRBD2. With 5 bases clipped from V and 2 bases from J, the junction kept 10 bases outside the gene matches. This CDR3 spans 16 amino acids. The germline gives CDR1 MDHEN, CDR2 SYDVKM. CDR3 sequence (DNA): TGTGCCAGCAGTGGGGTAATAGCGGGGGAAGCCTACGAGCAGTACTTC. Protein product: CASSGVIAGEAYEQYF.

The V and J genes are TRBV29-1 and TRBJ1-4, with D tentatively TRBD1 (5 bases). Germline-derived CDR1 and CDR2 are SQVTM and ANQGSEA. This CDR3 contains 13 residues. V gave up 8 bases and J gave up 4 bases, with 14 bases separating them. The CDR3 DNA sequence: TGCAGCTCCCGGGACGCAATTAATGAAAAACTGTTTTTT. This translates into CSSRDAINEKLFF.

The V gene is TRBV25-1, the J gene TRBJ2-5; D not certain. The CDR3 loop spans 14 amino acids. Trimming took off 2 bases at V and 5 bases at J, with 12 bases between the two ends. Germline values: CDR1 MGHDK, CDR2 SYGVNS. This chain's CDR3 is CASSEHSGKETQYF. The CDR3 DNA sequence: TGTGCCAGCAGTGAACATAGTGGGAAGGAGACCCAGTACTTC. Supplemented by reference TRBV25-1 and TRBJ2-5, the full variable domain reads EADIYQTPRYLVIGTGKKITLECSQTMGHDKMYWYQQDPGMELHLIHYSYGVNSTEKGDLSSESTVSRIRTEHFPLTLESARPSHTSQYLCASSEHSGKETQYFGPGTRLLVL.

This chain connects TRBV18 to TRBJ1-2; D call uncertain. Germline V CDR1 and CDR2: KGHSH, LQKENI. CDR3 size: 13 residues. V dropped 3 bases and J dropped 4 bases, with 9 bases sitting between them. CDR3 in DNA: TGTGCCAGCTCACCTCTCTCGGGCTATGGCTACACCTTC. Translation: CASSPLSGYGYTF. Filled out from reference TRBV18 and TRBJ1-2, the complete variable domain reads NAGVMQNPRHLVRRRGQEARLRCSPMKGHSHVYWYRQLPEEGLKFMVYLQKENIIDESGMPKERFSAEFPKEGPSILRIQQVVRGDSAAYFCASSPLSGYGYTFGSGTRLTVV.

This clone was counted between two and nine times. The V call is TRBV10-3, the J call TRBJ1-5; D call uncertain. This CDR3 region has 14 residues. Germline assignment: CDR1 ENHRY and CDR2 SYGVKD. The CDR3 nucleotides read TGTGCAACAAACGTCGGTGGGAGCAATCAGCCCCAGCATTTT. It yields the protein CATNVGGSNQPQHF.

This chain connects TRBV7-2 to TRBJ2-1, with 11 bases lining up with TRBD2. With V trimmed by 11 bases and J by 10 bases, 13 bases remained unmatched. The CDR3 has 14 residues. Per the germline V gene, CDR1 is SGHTA and CDR2 is FQGNSA. In DNA, the CDR3 is TGTGCCTCGGGTAGCGGGGGGGCCGGTAGGGAGCAGTTCTTC. It encodes CASGSGGAGREQFF. Combining the CDR3 with reference TRBV7-2 and TRBJ2-1 gives the whole variable domain GAGVSQSPSNKVTEKGKDVELRCDPISGHTALYWYRQSLGQGLEFLIYFQGNSAPDKSGLPSDRFSAERTGGSVSTLTIQRTQQEDSAVYLCASGSGGAGREQFFGPGTRLTVL.

V and J are TRBV3-1 (or the pseudogene TRBV3-2) and TRBJ2-2; the D is unclear. CDR1 and CDR2 from the germline V gene are LGHDT and YNNKEL (reference sequence). Trimming took off 4 bases at V and 4 bases at J, with 10 bases between the two ends. CDR3 size: 14 residues. In nucleotides, the CDR3 is TGTGCCAGCAGCCCCTCACTTACCACCGGGGAGCTGTTTTTT. This translates into CASSPSLTTGELFF.

The table lists this clone with a few counts. The genes are TRBV10-3 and TRBJ2-5; no clear D gene. Trimming shortened V by 5 bases and J by 4 bases, and 8 bases separated the two germline ends. The CDR3 runs to 12 residues. Germline CDR1 is ENHRY and CDR2 is SYGVKD. CDR3 amino acids: CAISRTGETQYF. In nucleotides, the CDR3 is TGTGCCATCAGTCGGACCGGAGAGACCCAGTACTTC.

The chain couples TRBV6-5 to TRBJ2-1; 7 bases map to TRBD2. Unmatched junction bases numbered 9, after V lost 7 bases and J lost 6 bases. CDR1 is MNHEY, CDR2 SVGAGI, per germline. This CDR3 is 14 amino acids long. The CDR3 region has the DNA TGTGCCAGCAATACAGCGGGAATGGTCAATGAGCAGTTCTTC. It is translated as CASNTAGMVNEQFF.

This sequence joins TRBV5-1 and TRBJ2-3; 7 positions match TRBD2. V shed 0 bases, J shed 4 bases, and the junction held 8 bases outside the gene matches. The germline V gene has CDR1 SGHRS and CDR2 YFSETQ. The CDR3 totals 16 residues. The CDR3 sequence is CASSLGETSYSDTQYF. DNA of the CDR3: TGCGCCAGCAGCTTGGGGGAGACTAGCTACTCAGATACGCAGTATTTT.

The genes are TRBV7-2 and TRBJ2-4; TRBD2 aligns across 12 bases. The CDR3 runs 17 residues. V trimming: 5 bases; J trimming: 0 bases; junction bases outside the gene matches: 5. Germline CDR1 is SGHTA and CDR2 is FQGNSA. The CDR3: CASSRLAGGIAKNIQYF. CDR3 sequence (DNA): TGTGCCAGCAGCCGCCTAGCGGGAGGGATAGCCAAAAACATTCAGTACTTC.

This clone was picked up a small number of times. V gene TRBV4-1 combines with J gene TRBJ2-2; unclear D gene. Deletions cut 1 base from V and 6 bases from J, with 18 bases between. This CDR3 is built from 17 residues. Per germline, CDR1 MGHRA and CDR2 YSYEKL. CDR3 in DNA: TGCGCCAGCAGCCAAGGGGATCTAGAATTGATCCCCGGGGAGCTGTTTTTT. Its protein is CASSQGDLELIPGELFF.

The V gene is TRBV5-6, the J gene TRBJ2-3; no definite D call. Trimming left V 0 bases short and J 4 bases short, with 12 bases between. From germline, CDR1 is SGHDT and CDR2 YYEEEE. The CDR3 length is 15 residues. Here the CDR3 reads CASSLGGFGPDTQYF. CDR3 bases: TGTGCCAGCAGCTTGGGAGGATTCGGGCCAGATACGCAGTATTTT.

This chain links TRBV18 with TRBJ1-1; a weak D match, TRBD1 (6 bases). CDR3 length: 14 residues. Trimming left V 6 bases short and J 1 base short, with 12 bases between. Germline lookup yields CDR1 KGHSH and CDR2 LQKENI. The CDR3 loop is CASSTQTGNTEAFF. In DNA form, the CDR3 reads TGTGCCAGCTCGACTCAGACAGGGAACACTGAAGCTTTCTTT.